This T cell receptor (beta chain) was captured by sequencing in a study of identical twins. This clonotype showed up just a few times. Germline values: CDR1 MGHRA, CDR2 YSYEKL. The length of the CDR3 is 14 residues. Between the trimmed V and J ends, which lost 2 bases and 8 bases, there was a span of 13 bases. TCRdb reprocessed the 5' RACE reads via MiXCR and lists one record per CDR3 protein. In the table there are under 250,000 distinct CDR3 sequences, approximately 7.3% of which are singletons. These sequences were also reported in another study, on yellow fever vaccine responses in identical twins.

The rearrangement links TRBV4-1 to TRBJ2-1; possibly TRBD1 for D (6 bases). This clonotype was sampled from a woman aged 18-30 years in good health. Sequenced input: CD8+ T cells sorted from blood. CDR3 DNA: TGCGCCAGCAGCCAAAGTCCGACAGGAGATGAGCAGTTCTTC. Protein sequence: CASSQSPTGDEQFF.